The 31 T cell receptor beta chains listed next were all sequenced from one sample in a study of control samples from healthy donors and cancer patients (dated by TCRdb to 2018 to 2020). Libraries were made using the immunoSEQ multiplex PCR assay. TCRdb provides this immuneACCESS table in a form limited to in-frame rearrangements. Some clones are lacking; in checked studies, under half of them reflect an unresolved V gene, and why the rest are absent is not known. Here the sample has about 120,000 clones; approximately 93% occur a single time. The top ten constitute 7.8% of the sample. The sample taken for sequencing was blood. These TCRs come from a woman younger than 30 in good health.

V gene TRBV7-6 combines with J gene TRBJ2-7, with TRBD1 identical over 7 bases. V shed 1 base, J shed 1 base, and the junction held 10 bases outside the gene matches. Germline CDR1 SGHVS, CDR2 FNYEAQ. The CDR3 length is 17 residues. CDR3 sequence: CASSLDKGGQSSYEQYF. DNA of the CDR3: TGTGCCAGCAGCTTAGACAAAGGGGGACAGTCTTCCTACGAGCAGTACTTC.

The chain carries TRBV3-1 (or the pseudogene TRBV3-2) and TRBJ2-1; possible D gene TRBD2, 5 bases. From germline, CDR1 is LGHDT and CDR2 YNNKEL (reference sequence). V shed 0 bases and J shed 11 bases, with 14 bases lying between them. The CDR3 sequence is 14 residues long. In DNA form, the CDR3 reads TGTGCCAGCAGCCAAGAGGTCCTAGCCCCGAAGCAGTTCTTC. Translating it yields CASSQEVLAPKQFF.

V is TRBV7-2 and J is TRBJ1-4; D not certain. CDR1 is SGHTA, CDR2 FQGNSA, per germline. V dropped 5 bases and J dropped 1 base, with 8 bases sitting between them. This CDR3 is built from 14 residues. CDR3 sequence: CASSRRGTNEKLFF. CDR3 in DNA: TGTGCCAGCAGCCGCCGGGGAACTAATGAAAAACTGTTTTTT. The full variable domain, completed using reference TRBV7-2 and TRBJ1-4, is GAGVSQSPSNKVTEKGKDVELRCDPISGHTALYWYRQSLGQGLEFLIYFQGNSAPDKSGLPSDRFSAERTGGSVSTLTIQRTQQEDSAVYLCASSRRGTNEKLFFGSGTQLSVL.

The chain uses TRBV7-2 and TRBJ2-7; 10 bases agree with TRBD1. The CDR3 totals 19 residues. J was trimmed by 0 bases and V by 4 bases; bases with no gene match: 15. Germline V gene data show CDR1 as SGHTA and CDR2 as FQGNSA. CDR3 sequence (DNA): TGTGCCAGCAGCTCTAACTTACCGGGACAGGGGCCCCTCTCCTACGAGCAGTACTTC. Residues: CASSSNLPGQGPLSYEQYF.

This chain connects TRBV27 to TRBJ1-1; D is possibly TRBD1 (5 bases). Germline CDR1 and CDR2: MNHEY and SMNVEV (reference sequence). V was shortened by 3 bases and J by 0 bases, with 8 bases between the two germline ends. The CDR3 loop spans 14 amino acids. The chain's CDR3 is CASSLGPMNTEAFF. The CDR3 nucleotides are TGTGCCAGCAGTTTGGGGCCAATGAACACTGAAGCTTTCTTT.

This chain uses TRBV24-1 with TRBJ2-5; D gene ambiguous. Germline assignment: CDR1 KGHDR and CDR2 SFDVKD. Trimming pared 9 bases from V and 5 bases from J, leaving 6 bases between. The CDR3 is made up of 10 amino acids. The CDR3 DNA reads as TGTGCCACCGGGAAGGAGACCCAGTACTTC. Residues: CATGKETQYF.

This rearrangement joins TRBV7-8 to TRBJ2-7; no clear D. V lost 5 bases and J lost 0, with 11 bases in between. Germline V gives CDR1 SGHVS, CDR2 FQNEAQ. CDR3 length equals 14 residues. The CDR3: CASSVSQSSYEQYF. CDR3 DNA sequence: TGTGCCAGCAGCGTCTCTCAGAGCTCCTACGAGCAGTACTTC.

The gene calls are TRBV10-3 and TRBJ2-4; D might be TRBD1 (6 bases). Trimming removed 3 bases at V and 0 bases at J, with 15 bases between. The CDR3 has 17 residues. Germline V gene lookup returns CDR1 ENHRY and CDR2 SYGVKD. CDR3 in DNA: TGTGCCATCAGTGACCCCAGGGGTCCACTAGCCAAAAACATTCAGTACTTC. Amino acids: CAISDPRGPLAKNIQYF.

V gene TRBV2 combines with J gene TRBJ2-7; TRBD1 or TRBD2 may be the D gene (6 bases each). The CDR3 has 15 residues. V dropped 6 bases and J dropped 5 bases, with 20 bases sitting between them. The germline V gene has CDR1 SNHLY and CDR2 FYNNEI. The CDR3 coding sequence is TGTGCCAGCAGATCCAGGACAGCGGGCAGGGACGAGCAGTACTTC. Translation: CASRSRTAGRDEQYF.

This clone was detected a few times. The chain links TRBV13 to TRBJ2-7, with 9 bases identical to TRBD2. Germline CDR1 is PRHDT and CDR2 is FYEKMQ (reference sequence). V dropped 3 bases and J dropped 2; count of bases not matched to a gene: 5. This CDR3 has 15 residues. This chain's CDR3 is CASSFKRTSAYEQYF. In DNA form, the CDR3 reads TGTGCCAGCAGCTTTAAACGGACTAGCGCCTACGAGCAGTACTTC.

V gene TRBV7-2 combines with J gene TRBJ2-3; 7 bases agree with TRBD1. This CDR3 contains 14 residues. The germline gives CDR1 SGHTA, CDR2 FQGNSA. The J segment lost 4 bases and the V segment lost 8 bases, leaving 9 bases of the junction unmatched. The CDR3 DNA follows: TGTGCCAGCGGACAAGGGGGCCAGTCAGATACGCAGTATTTT. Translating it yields CASGQGGQSDTQYF.

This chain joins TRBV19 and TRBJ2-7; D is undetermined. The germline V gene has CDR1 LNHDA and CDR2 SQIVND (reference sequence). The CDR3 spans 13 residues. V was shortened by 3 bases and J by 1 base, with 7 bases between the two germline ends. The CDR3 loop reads CASSIGSSYEQYF. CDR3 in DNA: TGTGCCAGTAGTATCGGCAGTTCCTACGAGCAGTACTTC. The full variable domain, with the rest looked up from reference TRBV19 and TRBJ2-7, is DGGITQSPKYLFRKEGQNVTLSCEQNLNHDAMYWYRQDPGQGLRLIYYSQIVNDFQKGDIAEGYSVSREKKESFPLTVTSAQKNPTAFYLCASSIGSSYEQYFGPGTRLTVT.

The CDR3 loop is CASSPPNRGGQETQYF. The CDR3 nucleotides are TGTGCCAGCAGTCCCCCCAACAGGGGAGGACAAGAGACCCAGTACTTC. The chain carries TRBV6-6 and TRBJ2-5, with TRBD1 as a possible D gene (7 bases). The germline gives CDR1 MNHNY, CDR2 SVGAGI (reference sequence). This CDR3 comprises 16 residues. Trimming pared 5 bases from V and 2 bases from J, leaving 18 bases between.

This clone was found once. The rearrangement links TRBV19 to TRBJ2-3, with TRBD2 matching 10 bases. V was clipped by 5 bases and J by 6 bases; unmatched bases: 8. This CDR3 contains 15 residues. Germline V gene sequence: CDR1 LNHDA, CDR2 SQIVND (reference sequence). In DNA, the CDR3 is TGTGCCAGTAGTCGACCGGGACTAGCGACTGATACGCAGTATTTT. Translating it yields CASSRPGLATDTQYF.

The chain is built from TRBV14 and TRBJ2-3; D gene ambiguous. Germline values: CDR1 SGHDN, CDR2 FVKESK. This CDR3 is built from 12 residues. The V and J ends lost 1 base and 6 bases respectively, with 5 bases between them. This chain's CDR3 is CASSQVRDTQYF. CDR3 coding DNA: TGTGCCAGCAGCCAAGTCAGGGATACGCAGTATTTT.

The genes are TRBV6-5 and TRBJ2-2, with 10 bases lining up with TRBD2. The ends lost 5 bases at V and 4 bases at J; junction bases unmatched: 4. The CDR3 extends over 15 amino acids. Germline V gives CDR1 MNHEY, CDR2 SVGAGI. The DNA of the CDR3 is TGTGCCAGCAGTCTAGCGGGAGCGGTCACCGGGGAGCTGTTTTTT. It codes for CASSLAGAVTGELFF.

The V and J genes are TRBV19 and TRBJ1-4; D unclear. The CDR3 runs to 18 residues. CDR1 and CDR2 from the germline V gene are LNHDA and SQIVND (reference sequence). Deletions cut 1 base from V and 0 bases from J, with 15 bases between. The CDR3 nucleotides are TGTGCCAGTAGTATAGGCACTGGCCGTCATGCAACTAATGAAAAACTGTTTTTT. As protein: CASSIGTGRHATNEKLFF.

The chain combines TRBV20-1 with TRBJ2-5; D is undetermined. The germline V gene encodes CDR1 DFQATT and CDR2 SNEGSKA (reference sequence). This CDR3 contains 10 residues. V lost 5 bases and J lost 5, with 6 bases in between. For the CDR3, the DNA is TGCAGTGCTCCCCAGGAGACCCAGTACTTC. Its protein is CSAPQETQYF.

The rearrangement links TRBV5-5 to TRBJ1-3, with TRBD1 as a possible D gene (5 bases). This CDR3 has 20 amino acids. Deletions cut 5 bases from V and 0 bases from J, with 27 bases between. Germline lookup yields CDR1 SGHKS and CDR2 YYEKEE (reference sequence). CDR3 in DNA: TGTGCCAGCAGGCTTGGGCCGGGACGTCTGATTTGGGGCTCTGGAAACACCATATATTTT. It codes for CASRLGPGRLIWGSGNTIYF.

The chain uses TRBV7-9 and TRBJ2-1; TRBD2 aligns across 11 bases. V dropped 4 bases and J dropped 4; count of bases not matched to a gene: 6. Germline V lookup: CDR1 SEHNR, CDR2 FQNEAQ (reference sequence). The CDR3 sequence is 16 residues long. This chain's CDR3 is CASSSPGLADYNEQFF. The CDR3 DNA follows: TGTGCCAGCAGCTCGCCGGGACTAGCGGATTACAATGAGCAGTTCTTC. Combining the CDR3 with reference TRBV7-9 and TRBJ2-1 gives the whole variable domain DTGVSQNPRHKITKRGQNVTFRCDPISEHNRLYWYRQTLGQGPEFLTYFQNEAQLEKSRLLSDRFSAERPKGSFSTLEIQRTEQGDSAMYLCASSSPGLADYNEQFFGPGTRLTVL.

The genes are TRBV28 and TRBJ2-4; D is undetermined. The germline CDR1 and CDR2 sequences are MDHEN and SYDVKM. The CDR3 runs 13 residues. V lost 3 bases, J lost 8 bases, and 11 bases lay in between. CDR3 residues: CASSLSSFDIQYF. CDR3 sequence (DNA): TGTGCCAGCAGTTTGAGCAGTTTCGACATTCAGTACTTC.

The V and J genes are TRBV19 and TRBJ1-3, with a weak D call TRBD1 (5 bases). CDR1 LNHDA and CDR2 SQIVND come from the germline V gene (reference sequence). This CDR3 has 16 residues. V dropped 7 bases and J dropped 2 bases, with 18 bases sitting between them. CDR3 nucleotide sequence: TGTGCCAGTACCCCCCGACCAAGGGGAACTGGAAACACCATATATTTT. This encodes CASTPRPRGTGNTIYF.

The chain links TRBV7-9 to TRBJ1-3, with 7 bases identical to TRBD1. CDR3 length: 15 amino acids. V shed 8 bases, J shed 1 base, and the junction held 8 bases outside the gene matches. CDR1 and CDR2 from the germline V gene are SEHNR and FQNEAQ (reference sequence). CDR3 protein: CASRRGGESGNTIYF. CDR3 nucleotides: TGTGCCAGCCGAAGAGGGGGCGAGTCTGGAAACACCATATATTTT. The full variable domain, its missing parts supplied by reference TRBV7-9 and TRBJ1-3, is DTGVSQNPRHKITKRGQNVTFRCDPISEHNRLYWYRQTLGQGPEFLTYFQNEAQLEKSRLLSDRFSAERPKGSFSTLEIQRTEQGDSAMYLCASRRGGESGNTIYFGEGSWLTVV.

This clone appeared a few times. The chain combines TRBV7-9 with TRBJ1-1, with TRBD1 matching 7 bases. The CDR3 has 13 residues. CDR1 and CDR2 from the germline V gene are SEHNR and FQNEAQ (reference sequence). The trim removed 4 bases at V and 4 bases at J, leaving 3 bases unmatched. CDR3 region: CASSSAGGTEAFF. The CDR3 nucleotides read TGTGCCAGCAGCTCCGCAGGGGGCACTGAAGCTTTCTTT.

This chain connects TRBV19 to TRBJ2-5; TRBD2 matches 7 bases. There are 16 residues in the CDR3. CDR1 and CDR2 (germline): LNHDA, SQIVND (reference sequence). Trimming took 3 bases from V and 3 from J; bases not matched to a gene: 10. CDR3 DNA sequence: TGTGCCAGTAGTATGGGAGGGACTTCCCTAAAAGAGACCCAGTACTTC. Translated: CASSMGGTSLKETQYF. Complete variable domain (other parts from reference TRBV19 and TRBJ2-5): DGGITQSPKYLFRKEGQNVTLSCEQNLNHDAMYWYRQDPGQGLRLIYYSQIVNDFQKGDIAEGYSVSREKKESFPLTVTSAQKNPTAFYLCASSMGGTSLKETQYFGPGTRLLVL.

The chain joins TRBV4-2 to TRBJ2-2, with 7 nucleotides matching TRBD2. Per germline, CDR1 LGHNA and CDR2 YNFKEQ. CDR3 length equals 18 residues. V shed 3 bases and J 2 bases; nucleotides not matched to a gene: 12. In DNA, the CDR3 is TGTGCCAGCAGCCACGATAAAGGGACTAAGCGAAACACCGGGGAGCTGTTTTTT. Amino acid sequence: CASSHDKGTKRNTGELFF.

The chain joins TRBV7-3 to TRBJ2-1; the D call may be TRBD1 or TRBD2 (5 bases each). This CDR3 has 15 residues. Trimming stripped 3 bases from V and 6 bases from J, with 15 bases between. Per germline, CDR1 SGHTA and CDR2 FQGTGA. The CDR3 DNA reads TGTGCCAGCAGCTTTCGTAGGGGACCTATCAATGAGCAGTTCTTC. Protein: CASSFRRGPINEQFF.

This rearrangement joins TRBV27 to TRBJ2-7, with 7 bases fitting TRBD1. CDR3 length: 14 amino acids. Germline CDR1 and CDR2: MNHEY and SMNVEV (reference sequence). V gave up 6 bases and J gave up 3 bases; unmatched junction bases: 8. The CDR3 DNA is TGTGCCAGCAGGCGGACAGGCCAACTCTACGAGCAGTACTTC. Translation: CASRRTGQLYEQYF.

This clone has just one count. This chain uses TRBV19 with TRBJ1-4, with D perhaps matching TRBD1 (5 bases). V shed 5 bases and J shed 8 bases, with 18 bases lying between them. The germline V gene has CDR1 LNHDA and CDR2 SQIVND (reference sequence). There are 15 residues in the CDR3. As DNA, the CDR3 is TGTGCCAGTAGTGAGGTCGGCAGGGACCTCGAAAAACTGTTTTTT. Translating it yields CASSEVGRDLEKLFF. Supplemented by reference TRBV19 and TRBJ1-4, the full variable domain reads DGGITQSPKYLFRKEGQNVTLSCEQNLNHDAMYWYRQDPGQGLRLIYYSQIVNDFQKGDIAEGYSVSREKKESFPLTVTSAQKNPTAFYLCASSEVGRDLEKLFFGSGTQLSVL.

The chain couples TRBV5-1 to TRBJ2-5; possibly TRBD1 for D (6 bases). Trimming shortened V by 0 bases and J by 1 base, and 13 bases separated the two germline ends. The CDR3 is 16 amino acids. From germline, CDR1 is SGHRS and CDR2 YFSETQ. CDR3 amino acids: CASSLDPRGSQETQYF. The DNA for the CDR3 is TGCGCCAGCAGCTTGGACCCTAGGGGGTCCCAAGAGACCCAGTACTTC.

Here the CDR3 reads CASSQLENTEAFF. As DNA, the CDR3 is TGCGCCAGCAGCCAACTGGAGAACACTGAAGCTTTCTTT. The chain combines TRBV4-3 with TRBJ1-1; D is uncertain. V dropped 2 bases and J dropped 1 base, with 5 bases sitting between them. In germline, CDR1 is LGHNA, CDR2 YSLEER. This CDR3 comprises 13 residues.